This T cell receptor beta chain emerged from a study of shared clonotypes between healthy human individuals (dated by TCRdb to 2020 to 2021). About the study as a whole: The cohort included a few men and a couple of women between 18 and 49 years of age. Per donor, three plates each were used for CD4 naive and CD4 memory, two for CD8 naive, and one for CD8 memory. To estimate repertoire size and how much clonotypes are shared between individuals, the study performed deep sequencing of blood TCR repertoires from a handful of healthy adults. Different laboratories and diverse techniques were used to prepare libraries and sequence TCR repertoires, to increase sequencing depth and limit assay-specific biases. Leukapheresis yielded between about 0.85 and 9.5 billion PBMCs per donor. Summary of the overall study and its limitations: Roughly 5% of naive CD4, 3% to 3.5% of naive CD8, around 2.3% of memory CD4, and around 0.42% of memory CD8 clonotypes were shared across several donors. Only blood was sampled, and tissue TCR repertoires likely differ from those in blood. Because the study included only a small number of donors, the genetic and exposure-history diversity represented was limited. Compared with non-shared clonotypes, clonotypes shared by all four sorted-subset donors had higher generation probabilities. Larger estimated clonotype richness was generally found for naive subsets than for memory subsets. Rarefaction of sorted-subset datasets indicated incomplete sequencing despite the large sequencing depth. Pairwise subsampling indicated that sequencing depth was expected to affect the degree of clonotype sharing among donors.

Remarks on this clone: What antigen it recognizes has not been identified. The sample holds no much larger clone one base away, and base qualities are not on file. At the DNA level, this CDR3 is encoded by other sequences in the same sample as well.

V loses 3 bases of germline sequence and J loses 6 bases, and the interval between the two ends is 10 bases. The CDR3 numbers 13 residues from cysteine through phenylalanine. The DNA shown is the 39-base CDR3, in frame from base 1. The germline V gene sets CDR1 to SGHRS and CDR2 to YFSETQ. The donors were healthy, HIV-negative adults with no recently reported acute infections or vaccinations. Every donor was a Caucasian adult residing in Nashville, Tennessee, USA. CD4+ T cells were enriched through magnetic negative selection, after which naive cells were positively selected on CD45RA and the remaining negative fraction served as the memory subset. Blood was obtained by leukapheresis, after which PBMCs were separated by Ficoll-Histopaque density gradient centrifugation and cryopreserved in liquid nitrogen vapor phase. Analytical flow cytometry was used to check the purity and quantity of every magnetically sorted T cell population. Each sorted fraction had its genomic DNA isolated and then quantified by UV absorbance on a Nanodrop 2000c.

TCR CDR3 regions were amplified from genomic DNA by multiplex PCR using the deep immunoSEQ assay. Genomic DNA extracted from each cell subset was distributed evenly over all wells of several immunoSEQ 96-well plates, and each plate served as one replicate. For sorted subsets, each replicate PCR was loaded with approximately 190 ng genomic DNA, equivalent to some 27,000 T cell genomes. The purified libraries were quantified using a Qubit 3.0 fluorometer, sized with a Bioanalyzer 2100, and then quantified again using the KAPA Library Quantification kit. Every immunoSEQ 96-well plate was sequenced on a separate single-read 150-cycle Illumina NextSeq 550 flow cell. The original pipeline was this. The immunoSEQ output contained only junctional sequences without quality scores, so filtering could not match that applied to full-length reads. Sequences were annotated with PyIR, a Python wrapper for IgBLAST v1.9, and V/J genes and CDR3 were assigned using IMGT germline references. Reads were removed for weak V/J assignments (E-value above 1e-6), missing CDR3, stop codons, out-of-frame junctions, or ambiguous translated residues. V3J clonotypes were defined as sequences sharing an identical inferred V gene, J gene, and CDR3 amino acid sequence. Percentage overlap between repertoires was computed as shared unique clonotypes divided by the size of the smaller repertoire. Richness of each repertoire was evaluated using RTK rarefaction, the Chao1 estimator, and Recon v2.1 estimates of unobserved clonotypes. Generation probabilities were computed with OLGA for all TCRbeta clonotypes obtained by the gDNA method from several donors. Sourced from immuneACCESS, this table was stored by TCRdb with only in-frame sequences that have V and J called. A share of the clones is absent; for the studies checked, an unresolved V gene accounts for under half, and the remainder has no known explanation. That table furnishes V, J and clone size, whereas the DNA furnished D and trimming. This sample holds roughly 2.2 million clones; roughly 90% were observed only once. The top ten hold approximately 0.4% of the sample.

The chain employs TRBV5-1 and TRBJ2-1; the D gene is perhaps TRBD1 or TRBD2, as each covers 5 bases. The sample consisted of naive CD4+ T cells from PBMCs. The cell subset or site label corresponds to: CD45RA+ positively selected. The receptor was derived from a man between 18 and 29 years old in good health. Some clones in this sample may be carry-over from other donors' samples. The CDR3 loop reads CASSSGTPNEQFF. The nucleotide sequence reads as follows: TGCGCCAGCAGCTCGGGGACGCCCAATGAGCAGTTCTTC. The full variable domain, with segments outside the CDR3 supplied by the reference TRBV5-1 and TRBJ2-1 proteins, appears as KAGVTQTPRYLIKTRGQQVTLSCSPISGHRSVSWYQQTPGQGLQFLFEYFSETQRNKGNFPGRFSGRQFSNSRSEMNVSTLELGDSALYLCASSSGTPNEQFFGPGTRLTVL.